These 23 T cell receptor beta chains share one sample of origin, sequenced in a study of CD8 T cells in ankylosing spondylitis. TCRdb used MiXCR to reprocess the 5' RACE reads, holding one entry per CDR3 protein. The data contain more than 600,000 distinct CDR3 sequences, 15% to 20% of them seen just once; the ten biggest clones take up 19%. Study-level points and caveats: Among TCR beta sequences, a motif of several highly homologous variants appeared characteristic of ankylosing spondylitis blood.

No antigen is known for these receptors. The source material was blood, either unsorted or a sorted T cell fraction (not recorded which). The origin of the receptors is a male donor with ankylosing spondylitis.

This chain connects TRBV2 to TRBJ1-1, with D possibly TRBD1 on 6 matching bases. Deletions cut 0 bases from V and 5 bases from J, with 10 bases between. CDR3 length equals 14 residues. The germline CDR1 and CDR2 sequences are SNHLY and FYNNEI. CDR3 DNA sequence: TGTGCCAGCAGTGAAGCACAGGGCCGGACTGAAGCTTTCTTT. Its protein product is CASSEAQGRTEAFF.

V usage is TRBV15 and J usage is TRBJ2-3; D possibly corresponds to TRBD2 (5 bases). The CDR3 totals 15 residues. Trimming pared 3 bases from V and 2 bases from J, leaving 12 bases between. The V gene's germline CDR1 is LNHNV and CDR2 YYDKDF (reference sequence). The CDR3 here is CATSRGETYTDTQYF. The CDR3 nucleotides are TGTGCCACCAGCAGGGGAGAAACTTACACAGATACGCAGTATTTT.

This clonotype was found a few times. This chain uses TRBV7-9 with TRBJ1-2; weak D call: TRBD1 (5 bases). There are 15 residues in the CDR3. Per germline, CDR1 SEHNR and CDR2 FQNEAQ (reference sequence). The V end was cut by 5 bases, the J end by 8 bases, with 21 bases between. The DNA for the CDR3 is TGTGCCAGCAGCCCAGGAACAGGCCGGGCTAGGGGCTACACCTTC. It is translated as CASSPGTGRARGYTF.

The V and J genes are TRBV4-1 and TRBJ1-2, with unresolved D. The CDR3 contains 15 residues. CDR1 is MGHRA, CDR2 YSYEKL, per germline. Trimming pared 0 bases from V and 4 bases from J, leaving 12 bases between. The chain's CDR3 is CASSQETARSYGYTF. In DNA, the CDR3 is TGCGCCAGCAGCCAAGAAACAGCCAGGAGCTATGGCTACACCTTC.

This clonotype has just a few counts. The chain joins TRBV15 to TRBJ2-3, with D possibly being TRBD1 or TRBD2 (7 bases each). V was pared by 5 bases and J by 6 bases, with 15 bases between. Germline CDR1 reads LNHNV; CDR2 reads YYDKDF (reference sequence). The CDR3 loop spans 14 amino acids. This CDR3 reads CATSAGGAGDTQYF. CDR3 bases: TGTGCCACCAGCGCAGGGGGGGCGGGTGATACGCAGTATTTT. Using reference TRBV15 and TRBJ2-3 for the parts outside the CDR3, the full variable domain is DAMVIQNPRYQVTQFGKPVTLSCSQTLNHNVMYWYQQKSSQAPKLLFHYYDKDFNNEADTPDNFQSRRPNTSFCFLDIRSPGLGDTAMYLCATSAGGAGDTQYFGPGTRLTVL.

This clonotype was counted a few times. The V call is TRBV12-3 or TRBV12-4, the J call TRBJ1-1; D is undetermined. The CDR3 is made up of 14 amino acids. Between the trimmed V and J ends, which lost 3 bases and 3 bases, there was a span of 11 bases. The CDR3 here is CASSFSGQHTEAFF. The DNA of the CDR3 is TGTGCCAGCAGTTTTTCAGGTCAACACACTGAAGCTTTCTTT.

The chain has TRBV5-1 and TRBJ1-1; the D gene is possibly TRBD1 (5 bases). The CDR3 has 15 residues. Germline loops: CDR1 SGHRS, CDR2 YFSETQ. V dropped 3 bases and J dropped 0 bases, with 12 bases sitting between them. The CDR3 is CASSSGRNMNTEAFF. The CDR3 DNA reads as TGCGCCAGCAGCTCAGGGAGAAACATGAACACTGAAGCTTTCTTT.

This sequence joins TRBV10-3 and TRBJ2-3, with D possibly matching TRBD2 (5 bases). V lost 2 bases, J lost 0 bases, and 12 bases lay in between. The CDR3 has 16 amino acids. Germline loops: CDR1 ENHRY, CDR2 SYGVKD. The CDR3 reads CAISEGREVSTDTQYF. The CDR3 DNA is TGTGCCATCAGTGAGGGACGGGAAGTCAGCACAGATACGCAGTATTTT.

CDR3 DNA: TGTGCCAGCAGCCGACACCCGAGCTCCTACAATGAGCAGTTCTTC. Protein product: CASSRHPSSYNEQFF. The chain couples TRBV7-3 to TRBJ2-1; the D is unclear. V dropped 5 bases and J dropped 0 bases, with 11 bases sitting between them. The CDR3 extends over 15 amino acids. Per germline, CDR1 SGHTA and CDR2 FQGTGA.

The CDR3 nucleotides read TGCGCCAGCAGGCGGGGACAGGATAGGACCTATGGCTACACCTTC. Amino acids: CASRRGQDRTYGYTF. The rearrangement links TRBV5-1 to TRBJ1-2; TRBD1 aligns across 8 bases. The CDR3 spans 15 residues. Germline assignment: CDR1 SGHRS and CDR2 YFSETQ. J lost 4 bases, V lost 5 bases, and 10 bases had no gene match. Filled out from reference TRBV5-1 and TRBJ1-2, the complete variable domain reads KAGVTQTPRYLIKTRGQQVTLSCSPISGHRSVSWYQQTPGQGLQFLFEYFSETQRNKGNFPGRFSGRQFSNSRSEMNVSTLELGDSALYLCASRRGQDRTYGYTFGSGTRLTVV.

This chain uses TRBV28 with TRBJ1-2, with TRBD1 identical over 7 bases. CDR3 length equals 14 residues. CDR1 and CDR2 (germline): MDHEN, SYDVKM. The trim removed 4 bases at V and 3 bases at J, leaving 5 bases unmatched. CDR3 sequence: CASSSRGQYYGYTF. CDR3 sequence (DNA): TGTGCCAGCAGTTCACGGGGACAGTACTATGGCTACACCTTC.

This clonotype was counted a few times. In DNA form, the CDR3 reads TGCAGTGCTCTCAGGGGGGGTGCTAGCACAGATACGCAGTATTTT. This sequence encodes CSALRGGASTDTQYF. The rearrangement joins TRBV20-1 to TRBJ2-3; either TRBD1 or TRBD2 may fit D (7 bases each). From germline, CDR1 is DFQATT and CDR2 SNEGSKA (reference sequence). CDR3 length equals 15 residues. The V gene lost 5 bases and the J gene lost 0 bases, with 15 bases spanning the gap.

This clonotype was observed many times. The chain has TRBV10-3 and TRBJ2-5; D is unclear. This CDR3 region has 14 residues. V lost 0 bases to trimming and J lost 6 bases, with 11 bases between them. Germline assignment: CDR1 ENHRY and CDR2 SYGVKD. CDR3 sequence: CAISESGDVKTQYF. The CDR3 nucleotides are TGTGCCATCAGTGAGTCAGGCGACGTTAAGACCCAGTACTTC.

This clonotype was seen a handful of times. V gene TRBV5-1 combines with J gene TRBJ1-1; no definite D call. The ends were cut back, 0 bases at V and 3 bases at J, with 12 bases in the middle. CDR3 size: 15 residues. Looked up from germline, CDR1 is SGHRS and CDR2 is YFSETQ. The CDR3 loop is CASSLDWTEDTEAFF. CDR3 sequence (DNA): TGCGCCAGCAGCTTGGACTGGACGGAGGACACTGAAGCTTTCTTT.

This clonotype appeared many times. The chain combines TRBV4-2 with TRBJ2-6; the D gene is possibly TRBD1 (6 bases). Germline lookup yields CDR1 LGHNA and CDR2 YNFKEQ. V dropped 0 bases and J dropped 0 bases, with 6 bases sitting between them. This CDR3 is built from 16 residues. The CDR3 loop is CASSQDRGSGANVLTF. DNA for the CDR3: TGTGCCAGCAGCCAAGACAGGGGCTCTGGGGCCAACGTCCTGACTTTC.

The chain recombines TRBV20-1 with TRBJ2-1, with a possible D match to TRBD2 (6 bases). Trimming took 0 bases from V and 7 from J, leaving 22 bases between them. This CDR3 is 17 amino acids long. Germline CDR1 reads DFQATT; CDR2 reads SNEGSKA (reference sequence). The CDR3: CSARDGPGRPQVNEQFF. DNA of the CDR3: TGCAGTGCTAGAGACGGGCCTGGGAGGCCCCAGGTAAATGAGCAGTTCTTC.

The chain has TRBV6-2 or TRBV6-3 and TRBJ2-7; 12 bases fit TRBD2. V lost 8 bases, J lost 6 bases, and 11 bases stayed unmatched. This CDR3 contains 15 residues. CDR1 and CDR2 (germline): MNHEY, SVGEGT. CDR3 loop: CASRTLAGGPGEQYF. CDR3 bases: TGTGCCAGCCGAACGCTAGCGGGAGGGCCGGGCGAGCAGTACTTC.

The rearrangement joins TRBV7-3 to TRBJ1-1; maybe TRBD1 (6 bases). Trimming took off 4 bases at V and 8 bases at J, with 14 bases between the two ends. There are 13 residues in the CDR3. Germline V gives CDR1 SGHTA, CDR2 FQGTGA. The CDR3 DNA follows: TGTGCCAGCAGCTCCGACGGGGACAAAGAAGCTTTCTTT. Encoded protein: CASSSDGDKEAFF.

The rearrangement links TRBV20-1 to TRBJ1-6; 10 nucleotides line up with TRBD1. The CDR3 sequence is 15 residues long. CDR1 DFQATT and CDR2 SNEGSKA come from the germline V gene (reference sequence). With 6 bases clipped from V and 10 bases from J, the junction kept 12 bases outside the gene matches. The CDR3 loop reads CSARSTGGPGSPLHF. DNA for the CDR3: TGCAGTGCCAGATCGACAGGGGGCCCGGGATCACCCCTCCACTTT.

This clonotype was detected only a few times. The CDR3 loop is CASKIGTSGNTIYF. CDR3 nucleotides: TGTGCCAGCAAAATCGGGACCTCTGGAAACACCATATATTTT. The genes are TRBV14 and TRBJ1-3; weak D call: TRBD1 (5 bases). Trimming stripped 7 bases from V and 0 bases from J, with 10 bases between. Germline V lookup: CDR1 SGHDN, CDR2 FVKESK. This CDR3 is built from 14 residues.

The V gene is TRBV30, the J gene TRBJ1-2; maybe TRBD1 (5 bases). The CDR3 is 16 residues long. From germline, CDR1 is GTSNPN and CDR2 SVGIG (reference sequence). Trimming removed 4 bases from V and 2 bases from J, with 20 bases in between. In nucleotides, the CDR3 is TGTGCCTGGATTCGGGGTGCAGACAGACACAACTATGGCTACACCTTC. It encodes CAWIRGADRHNYGYTF.

This clonotype was counted only a few times. The genes are TRBV6-4 and TRBJ2-4; D possibly corresponds to TRBD2 (6 bases). V lost 5 bases and J 2 bases, leaving 25 bases between the germline ends. This CDR3 spans 19 amino acids. Germline V gene lookup returns CDR1 MRHNA and CDR2 SNTAGT. The CDR3 loop is CASSNRTTRLDGPKNIQYF. CDR3 nucleotides: TGTGCCAGCAGTAACCGGACTACGCGGTTGGATGGGCCCAAAAACATTCAGTACTTC.

The chain joins TRBV18 to TRBJ2-1; 10 bases are shared with TRBD2. The CDR3 runs to 15 residues. In germline, CDR1 is KGHSH, CDR2 LQKENI. Trimming took 1 base from V and 5 from J; bases not matched to a gene: 2. The CDR3 DNA is TGTGCCAGCTCACCACGAGCGGGGGGGGACAATGAGCAGTTCTTC. Translation gives CASSPRAGGDNEQFF.